A selection of T cell receptor beta chains follows, all from one sample in a study of T cells in localized non-small cell lung cancer. The repertoire was sequenced with immunoSEQ multiplex PCR; TCRdb's copy has only in-frame clones and lacks some. The sample holds about 31,000 clones, 88% seen once. The material was peripheral blood mononuclear cells, obtained before any cancer treatment. These receptors all stem from a woman aged 40-70 years with stage III lung adenocarcinoma. CDR3s include the opening cysteine and the closing phenylalanine or tryptophan. A D gene is named only where the DNA matches it firmly. Clone size is shown for a subset of rows, as once, few, many or a class of expanded clone.

DNA: TGTGCCAGTAGTATTCCGGGGATGAACACTGAAGCTTTCTTT
CDR3: CASSIPGMNTEAFF
V: TRBV19
size: -
D: -
J: TRBJ1-1

DNA: TGTGCCAGCAGTTACTCGAGACAAGGTACTGAAGCTTTCTTT
CDR3: CASSYSRQGTEAFF
V: TRBV6-5
size: -
D: -
J: TRBJ1-1

DNA: TGTGCCAGCAGCTTAGCCTCAGGGAGCCAAGAGACCCAGTACTTC
CDR3: CASSLASGSQETQYF
V: TRBV7-2
size: -
D: -
J: TRBJ2-5

DNA: TGTGCCAGCAGCCCCTCATATGGAAACACCATATATTTT
CDR3: CASSPSYGNTIYF
V: TRBV7-2
size: -
D: -
J: TRBJ1-3

DNA: TGTGCCAGCAGTTACGGCTACGCCAATTCACCCCTCCACTTT
CDR3: CASSYGYANSPLHF
V: TRBV6-5
size: -
D: -
J: TRBJ1-6

DNA: TGTGCCAGCAGCTTACTAGGGAGCACAGATACGCAGTATTTT
CDR3: CASSLLGSTDTQYF
V: TRBV7-2
size: -
D: -
J: TRBJ2-3

DNA: TGTGCCAGCAGCGGGTCTAGCGGGAGGGGTGAGCAGTACTTC
CDR3: CASSGSSGRGEQYF
V: TRBV7-2
size: few
D: TRBD2
J: TRBJ2-7

DNA: TGTGCCAGCAGCTTGGGACAGCAGCAAGAGACCCAGTACTTC
CDR3: CASSLGQQQETQYF
V: TRBV5-5
size: -
D: -
J: TRBJ2-5

DNA: TGCGCCAGCAGTGAGTTCGCGGGAGGGCCAGGCGAGCAGTACTTC
CDR3: CASSEFAGGPGEQYF
V: TRBV10-1
size: -
D: TRBD2
J: TRBJ2-7

DNA: TGTGCCAGCAGCTACCAGCGGGAGAGGCGCACCGGGGAGCTGTTTTTT
CDR3: CASSYQRERRTGELFF
V: TRBV5-6
size: once
D: TRBD2
J: TRBJ2-2

DNA: TGTGCCAGCAGCTTGGATCGGGAGCCCGATACGCAGTATTTT
CDR3: CASSLDREPDTQYF
V: TRBV5-4
size: -
D: -
J: TRBJ2-3

DNA: TGCGCCAGCAGCCCGGGACAGCCCGAGACCCAGTACTTC
CDR3: CASSPGQPETQYF
V: TRBV5-1
size: -
D: TRBD1
J: TRBJ2-5

DNA: TGTGCCAGCGGAGAGGGGGCGGAGGGCTATGAATACTTC
CDR3: CASGEGAEGYEYF
V: TRBV2
size: few
D: -
J: TRBJ2-7

DNA: TGTGCCTGGACAGAAGGGGGCAATCAGCCCCAGCATTTT
CDR3: CAWTEGGNQPQHF
V: TRBV30
size: -
D: -
J: TRBJ1-5

DNA: TGTGCCAGCAGCTTAGGACTAGCGGGAGGTGAGGGAGAGACCCAGTACTTC
CDR3: CASSLGLAGGEGETQYF
V: TRBV7-2
size: once
D: TRBD2
J: TRBJ2-5

DNA: TGTGCCAGCAGATTAAGGGATACGCAGTATTTT
CDR3: CASRLRDTQYF
V: TRBV28
size: -
D: -
J: TRBJ2-3

DNA: TGTGCCAGCAGCTTAGCATCCCAGAACACCGGGGAGCTGTTTTTT
CDR3: CASSLASQNTGELFF
V: TRBV13
size: -
D: -
J: TRBJ2-2

DNA: TGTGCCAGCAGCCCCACTACACTCAACAGGAACACTGAAGCTTTCTTT
CDR3: CASSPTTLNRNTEAFF
V: TRBV5-5
size: once
D: -
J: TRBJ1-1

DNA: TGTGCCAGTAGTACCGCGGGAGACCGCGGGGAGACCCAGTACTTC
CDR3: CASSTAGDRGETQYF
V: TRBV19
size: -
D: TRBD2
J: TRBJ2-5

DNA: TGTGCCAGCAGCCAAGATCAATGGGGTACCGAAGCTTTCTTT
CDR3: CASSQDQWGTEAFF
V: TRBV14
size: -
D: -
J: TRBJ1-1

DNA: TGCGCCAGCAGCCAAGCCAGAAGACGGGGAGAGCAGTTCTTC
CDR3: CASSQARRRGEQFF
V: TRBV4-3
size: -
D: -
J: TRBJ2-1

DNA: TGTGCCAGCAGCTTAAGAACAGGGGGAGAGACCCAGTACTTC
CDR3: CASSLRTGGETQYF
V: TRBV9
size: -
D: TRBD1
J: TRBJ2-5

DNA: TGCGCCAGCAGTGAGTCAAGAAGGGGCCGGCAGGCCAATGGCTACACCTTC
CDR3: CASSESRRGRQANGYTF
V: TRBV10-2
size: -
D: -
J: TRBJ1-2

DNA: TGTGCCAGCTCACAGGGACTAGCGGGACGCAATGAGCAGTTCTTC
CDR3: CASSQGLAGRNEQFF
V: TRBV18
size: few
D: TRBD2
J: TRBJ2-1

DNA: TGTGCCAGCTCACCCACAGGGGGGGCTAATGAAAAACTGTTTTTT
CDR3: CASSPTGGANEKLFF
V: TRBV18
size: -
D: TRBD1
J: TRBJ1-4

DNA: TGCGCCAGCAGCAGTCAGGGGAATGAGCAGTTCTTC
CDR3: CASSSQGNEQFF
V: TRBV5-1
size: -
D: -
J: TRBJ2-1

DNA: TGTGCCAGCAGCCAAGACCGACACTCTGGAAACACCATATATTTT
CDR3: CASSQDRHSGNTIYF
V: TRBV14
size: -
D: -
J: TRBJ1-3

DNA: TGTGCCAGCAGCGTGGGACAGGGGGCGTTTAACTATGGCTACACCTTC
CDR3: CASSVGQGAFNYGYTF
V: TRBV7-9
size: -
D: TRBD1
J: TRBJ1-2

DNA: TGTGCCAGCAGTGGGCACCGGGCTATCGACCGGGAGCAGTACTTC
CDR3: CASSGHRAIDREQYF
V: TRBV28
size: -
D: -
J: TRBJ2-7

DNA: TGTGCCAGCAGCTTAGGATATTCTTATAATTCACCCCTCCACTTT
CDR3: CASSLGYSYNSPLHF
V: TRBV7-2
size: -
D: -
J: TRBJ1-6

DNA: TGTGCCAGCAGCCACGGACAGGGGTGGAATGAGCAGTTCTTC
CDR3: CASSHGQGWNEQFF
V: TRBV5-5
size: -
D: TRBD1
J: TRBJ2-1

DNA: TGTGCCAGCAGCAGGGACAGGGCTACCGGGGAGCTGTTTTTT
CDR3: CASSRDRATGELFF
V: TRBV11-2
size: -
D: TRBD1
J: TRBJ2-2

DNA: TGTGCCAGCAGTTTAAGGGGTTCCTACGAGCAGTACTTC
CDR3: CASSLRGSYEQYF
V: TRBV27
size: -
D: -
J: TRBJ2-7

DNA: TGTGCCAGCAGCTTTCGGCCTGAATGGACCTATAATTCACCCCTCCACTTT
CDR3: CASSFRPEWTYNSPLHF
V: TRBV5-6
size: -
D: -
J: TRBJ1-6

DNA: TGTGCTAGCAGCTTAGGGTACAATGAAAAACTGTTTTTT
CDR3: CASSLGYNEKLFF
V: TRBV7-7
size: -
D: -
J: TRBJ1-4

DNA: TGTGCCAGCAGTACCACCAGACTCCTGCAAGAGACCCAGTACTTC
CDR3: CASSTTRLLQETQYF
V: TRBV6-5
size: -
D: -
J: TRBJ2-5

DNA: TGTGCCAGCAGCCCCCCCGGCTCGAGCTCCTACAATGAGCAGTTCTTC
CDR3: CASSPPGSSSYNEQFF
V: TRBV6-6
size: -
D: -
J: TRBJ2-1

DNA: TGTGCCAGCAGCTTAGGGACTAGCGGTCCCTACGAGCAGTACTTC
CDR3: CASSLGTSGPYEQYF
V: TRBV7-2
size: -
D: TRBD2
J: TRBJ2-7

DNA: TGTGCCAGCAGCTTGCAGGCAGGGGTGAGAACAGAGACCCAGTACTTC
CDR3: CASSLQAGVRTETQYF
V: TRBV5-5
size: -
D: -
J: TRBJ2-5

DNA: TGTGCCTGGAGTAGCGGCCGCACAGATACGCAGTATTTT
CDR3: CAWSSGRTDTQYF
V: TRBV30
size: -
D: -
J: TRBJ2-3

DNA: TGTGCCAGCAGCGGCCAAGTCAAATACACTGAAGCTTTCTTT
CDR3: CASSGQVKYTEAFF
V: TRBV2
size: -
D: -
J: TRBJ1-1

DNA: TGCGCCAGCAGCTCCGGGACTGGCTCCTACAATGAGCAGTTCTTC
CDR3: CASSSGTGSYNEQFF
V: TRBV5-1
size: -
D: -
J: TRBJ2-1

DNA: TGTGCCTGTCGACGACCAGATACGCAGTATTTT
CDR3: CACRRPDTQYF
V: TRBV30
size: once
D: -
J: TRBJ2-3

DNA: TGCAGCGTTGGCGTATCAGCGAACACCGGGGAGCTGTTTTTT
CDR3: CSVGVSANTGELFF
V: TRBV29-1
size: -
D: -
J: TRBJ2-2

DNA: TGCGCCAGCTCCCTGGTCGGGGCCGAGCAGTTCTTC
CDR3: CASSLVGAEQFF
V: TRBV5-1
size: -
D: -
J: TRBJ2-1

DNA: TGTGCCAGCAGTGTCGCCAGCTACACTGAAGCTTTCTTT
CDR3: CASSVASYTEAFF
V: TRBV6-5
size: -
D: -
J: TRBJ1-1

DNA: TGTGCCATCAGTGAGTCGAGGGGGTTGACTGAAGCTTTCTTT
CDR3: CAISESRGLTEAFF
V: TRBV10-3
size: -
D: -
J: TRBJ1-1

DNA: TGTGCCAGCAGCCAGGACAGCCACTATGGCTACACCTTC
CDR3: CASSQDSHYGYTF
V: TRBV7-9
size: -
D: -
J: TRBJ1-2

DNA: TGTGCCAGCACATCCGGGACAGCCAACTATGGCTACACCTTC
CDR3: CASTSGTANYGYTF
V: TRBV28
size: -
D: TRBD1
J: TRBJ1-2

DNA: TGCAGCGTTGAATCCTCGGACAGGGGGCTATACGAGCAGTACTTC
CDR3: CSVESSDRGLYEQYF
V: TRBV29-1
size: -
D: TRBD1
J: TRBJ2-7

DNA: TGTGCCAGCAGCTTCGGATCTAGCACAGATACGCAGTATTTT
CDR3: CASSFGSSTDTQYF
V: TRBV5-4
size: -
D: -
J: TRBJ2-3

DNA: TGTGCCAGCAACCCTGCGGGGGCGCCGGCCGGGGAGCTGTTTTTT
CDR3: CASNPAGAPAGELFF
V: TRBV7-6
size: -
D: -
J: TRBJ2-2

DNA: TGTGCCAGCAGCCGATACCCTCTGGCGGGGGAAGCTTTCTTT
CDR3: CASSRYPLAGEAFF
V: TRBV5-4
size: -
D: -
J: TRBJ1-1

DNA: TGTGCCAGCAGTGAACGACTAGCGGGGAGTGGGGTGACCCAGTACTTC
CDR3: CASSERLAGSGVTQYF
V: TRBV27
size: -
D: TRBD2
J: TRBJ2-5